This T cell receptor (beta chain) was sequenced for a study of CD8 T cells in ankylosing spondylitis. Regarding the study as a whole: Previously reported in reactive arthritis synovial fluid and blood were some of the motif variants.

Germline V gives CDR1 LGHNA, CDR2 YNFKEQ. The V end lost 4 bases, the J end lost 4 bases, and 15 bases lay between the germline ends. CDR3 length: 15 residues. Each TCR beta library was made by quantitative 5'-RACE that incorporated molecular barcodes. TCRdb ran MiXCR on the 5' RACE reads and lists one entry per CDR3 protein. The sample lists fewer than 200,000 distinct CDR3 sequences, about 18% occurring once. This clonotype has a count of ten or more. Its target is unknown. The receptor's source is a male donor aged 5-30 years with ankylosing spondylitis or in good health (not recorded which). The genes are TRBV4-2 and TRBJ2-3; D tentatively fits TRBD1 or TRBD2 (5 bases each). The sequencing sample was made of blood, either unsorted or a sorted T cell fraction (not recorded which). The CDR3 here is CASSRTVGVPDTQYF. CDR3 nucleotide sequence: TGTGCCAGCAGCCGCACCGTGGGGGTCCCAGATACGCAGTATTTT.